This TCR beta chain appears in the sequencing data of a study of memory B cells and T cells in multiple sclerosis. Study-level points and caveats: Clone-set sizes differed between compartments, so shared clonotype counts needed normalization.

Concerning this clone: Antigen specificity is unknown.

V shed 2 bases and J shed 5 bases, with 13 bases lying between them. The CDR3 runs to 14 residues. CDR1 and CDR2 from the germline V gene are SQVTM and ANQGSEA. CFSE-dim autoproliferating and CFSE-high non-proliferating T cells from unstimulated culture were sequenced separately. Roughly 4.8x10^7 CFSE-labeled PBMCs were cultured 6 to 7 days unstimulated, then replicate wells were pooled. Without exogenous stimuli, 0.45 to 0.55 uM CFSE-labeled PBMCs were cultured serum-free. The repertoire was sequenced with immunoSEQ multiplex PCR; TCRdb's copy has only in-frame clones and lacks some. The table lists tens of thousands of clones, roughly 82% of them singletons, with roughly 2.6% in the top ten.

The clonotype originates from a human donor with multiple sclerosis. The genes are TRBV29-1 and TRBJ1-5; D is unresolved. What was sequenced was PBMCs from blood kept in culture. The CDR3 DNA reads as TGCAGCGTTGAAATGGGAGGGTCTGATCAGCCCCAGCATTTT. Translated, it gives CSVEMGGSDQPQHF.